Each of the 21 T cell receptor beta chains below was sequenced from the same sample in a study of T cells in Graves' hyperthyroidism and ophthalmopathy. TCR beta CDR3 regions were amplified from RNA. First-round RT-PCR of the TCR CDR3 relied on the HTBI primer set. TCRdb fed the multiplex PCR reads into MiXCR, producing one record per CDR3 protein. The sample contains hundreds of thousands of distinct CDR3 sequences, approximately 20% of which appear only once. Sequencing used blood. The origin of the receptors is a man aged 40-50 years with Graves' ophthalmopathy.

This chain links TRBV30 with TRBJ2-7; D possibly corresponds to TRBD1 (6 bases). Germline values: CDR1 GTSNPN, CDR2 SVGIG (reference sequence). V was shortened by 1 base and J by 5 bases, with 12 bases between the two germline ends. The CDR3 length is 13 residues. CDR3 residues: CAWSGGRVHEQYF. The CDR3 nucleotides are TGTGCCTGGAGTGGGGGGCGCGTCCACGAGCAGTACTTC. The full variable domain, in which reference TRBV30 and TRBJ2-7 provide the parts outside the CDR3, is SQTIHQWPATLVQPVGSPLSLECTVEGTSNPNLYWYRQAAGRGLQLLFYSVGIGQISSEVPQNLSASRPQDRQFILSSKKLLLSDSGFYLCAWSGGRVHEQYFGPGTRLTVT.

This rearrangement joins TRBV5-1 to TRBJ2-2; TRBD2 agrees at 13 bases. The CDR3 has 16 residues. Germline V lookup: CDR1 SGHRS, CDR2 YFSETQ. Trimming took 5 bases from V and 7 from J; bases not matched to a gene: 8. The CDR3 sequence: CASRHGLAGVDGELFF. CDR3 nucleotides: TGCGCCAGCAGACACGGACTAGCGGGAGTTGACGGGGAGCTGTTTTTT.

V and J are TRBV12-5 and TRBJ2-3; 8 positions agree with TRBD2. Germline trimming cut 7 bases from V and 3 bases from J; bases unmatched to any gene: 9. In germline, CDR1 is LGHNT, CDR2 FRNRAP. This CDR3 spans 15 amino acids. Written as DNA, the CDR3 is TGTGCTAGTGCCACAGCGGGGGCCGGGACAGATACGCAGTATTTT. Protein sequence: CASATAGAGTDTQYF.

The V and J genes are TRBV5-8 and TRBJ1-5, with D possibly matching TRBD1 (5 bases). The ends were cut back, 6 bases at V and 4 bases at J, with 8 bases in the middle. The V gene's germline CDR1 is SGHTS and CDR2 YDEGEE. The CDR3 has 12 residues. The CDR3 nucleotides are TGTGCCAGCACGGACACGAATCAGCCCCAGCATTTT. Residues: CASTDTNQPQHF.

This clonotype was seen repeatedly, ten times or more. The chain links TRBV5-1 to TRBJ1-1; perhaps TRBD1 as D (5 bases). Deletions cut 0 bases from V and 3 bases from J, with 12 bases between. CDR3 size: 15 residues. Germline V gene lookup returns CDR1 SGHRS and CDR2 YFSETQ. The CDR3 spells CASSLVEAGHTEAFF. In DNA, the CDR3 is TGCGCCAGCAGCTTGGTCGAGGCGGGGCACACTGAAGCTTTCTTT.

The CDR3 nucleotides are TGCGCCAGCACTATTGGGTCTTCGAGGGACAATGAGCAGTTCTTC. Translating it yields CASTIGSSRDNEQFF. The chain is built from TRBV5-1 and TRBJ2-1; D perhaps matches TRBD2 (5 bases). The CDR3 covers 15 residues. Looked up from germline, CDR1 is SGHRS and CDR2 is YFSETQ. Trimming shortened V by 6 bases and J by 5 bases, and 18 bases separated the two germline ends.

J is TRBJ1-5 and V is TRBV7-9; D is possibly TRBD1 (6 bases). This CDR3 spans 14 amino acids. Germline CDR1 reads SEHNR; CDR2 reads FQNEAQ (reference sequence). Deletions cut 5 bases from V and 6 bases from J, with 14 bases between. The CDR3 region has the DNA TGTGCCAGCAGCAATTCAGGGGTGGGTCAGCCCCAGCATTTT. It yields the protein CASSNSGVGQPQHF.

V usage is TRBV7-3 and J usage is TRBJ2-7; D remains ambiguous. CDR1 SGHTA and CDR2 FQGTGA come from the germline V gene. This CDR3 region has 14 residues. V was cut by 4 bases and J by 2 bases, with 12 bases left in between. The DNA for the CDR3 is TGTGCCAGCAGCTCGGGCCACCCTCCCTACGAGCAGTACTTC. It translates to CASSSGHPPYEQYF.

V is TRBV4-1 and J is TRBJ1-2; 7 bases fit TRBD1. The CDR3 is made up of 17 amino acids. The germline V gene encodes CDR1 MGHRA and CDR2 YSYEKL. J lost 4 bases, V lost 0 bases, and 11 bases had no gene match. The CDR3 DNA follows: TGCGCCAGCAGCCAAGATGGGGGGATGACAGGGACCTATGGCTACACCTTC. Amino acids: CASSQDGGMTGTYGYTF.

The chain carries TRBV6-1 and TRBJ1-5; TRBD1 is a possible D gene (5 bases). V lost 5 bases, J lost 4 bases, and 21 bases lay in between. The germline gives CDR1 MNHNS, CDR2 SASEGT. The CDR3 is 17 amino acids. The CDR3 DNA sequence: TGTGCCAGCAGTCCTCTCGGCAGGGTTGGAGTGAATCAGCCCCAGCATTTT. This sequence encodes CASSPLGRVGVNQPQHF.

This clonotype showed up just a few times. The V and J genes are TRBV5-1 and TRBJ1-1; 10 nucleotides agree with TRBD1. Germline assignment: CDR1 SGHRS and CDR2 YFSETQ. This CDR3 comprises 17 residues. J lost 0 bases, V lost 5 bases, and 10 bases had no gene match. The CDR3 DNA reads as TGCGCCAGCAGTTCGCCTCCGGGACAGGGGATGAACACTGAAGCTTTCTTT. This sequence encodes CASSSPPGQGMNTEAFF.

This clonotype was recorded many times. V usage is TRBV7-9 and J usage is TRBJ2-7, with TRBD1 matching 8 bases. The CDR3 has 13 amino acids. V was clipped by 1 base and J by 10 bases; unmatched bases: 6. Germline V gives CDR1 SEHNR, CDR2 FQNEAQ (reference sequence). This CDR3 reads CASSLGSDRDQYF. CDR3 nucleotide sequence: TGTGCCAGCAGCTTAGGTTCGGACAGGGATCAGTACTTC.

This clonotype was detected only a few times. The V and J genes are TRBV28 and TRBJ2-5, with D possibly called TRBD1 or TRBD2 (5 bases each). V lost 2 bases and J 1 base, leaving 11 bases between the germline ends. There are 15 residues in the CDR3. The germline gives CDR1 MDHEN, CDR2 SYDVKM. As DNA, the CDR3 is TGTGCCAGCAGTTTACCGGGACGCTCCCAAGAGACCCAGTACTTC. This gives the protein CASSLPGRSQETQYF.

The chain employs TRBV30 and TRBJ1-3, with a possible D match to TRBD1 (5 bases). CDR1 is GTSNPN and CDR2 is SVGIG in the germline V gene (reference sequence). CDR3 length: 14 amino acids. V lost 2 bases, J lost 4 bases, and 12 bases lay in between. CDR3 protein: CAWSPPGRGNTIYF. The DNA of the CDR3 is TGTGCCTGGAGTCCGCCGGGACGGGGAAACACCATATATTTT.

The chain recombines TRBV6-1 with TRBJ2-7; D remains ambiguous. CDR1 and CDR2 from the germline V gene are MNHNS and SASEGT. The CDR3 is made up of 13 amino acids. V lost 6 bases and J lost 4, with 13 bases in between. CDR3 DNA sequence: TGTGCCAGCAGGGGGTACCCGATGTACGAGCAGTACTTC. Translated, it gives CASRGYPMYEQYF.

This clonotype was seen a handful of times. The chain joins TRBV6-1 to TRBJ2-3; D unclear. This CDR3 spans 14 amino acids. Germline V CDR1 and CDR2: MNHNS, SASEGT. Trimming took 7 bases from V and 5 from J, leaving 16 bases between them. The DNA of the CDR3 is TGTGCCAGCAACCGGGCCATAACGGGAGATACGCAGTATTTT. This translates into CASNRAITGDTQYF.

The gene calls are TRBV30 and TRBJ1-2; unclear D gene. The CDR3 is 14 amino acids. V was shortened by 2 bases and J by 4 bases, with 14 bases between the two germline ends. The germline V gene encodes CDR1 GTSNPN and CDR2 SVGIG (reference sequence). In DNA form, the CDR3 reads TGTGCCTGGAGTACCGGAGGTGGATGCTATGGCTACACCTTC. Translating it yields CAWSTGGGCYGYTF.

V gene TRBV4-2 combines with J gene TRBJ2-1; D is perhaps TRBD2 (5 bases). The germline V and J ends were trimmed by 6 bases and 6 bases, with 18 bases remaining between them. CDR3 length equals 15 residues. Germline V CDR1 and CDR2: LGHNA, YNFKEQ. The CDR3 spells CASSSRTGSPNEQFF. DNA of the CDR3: TGTGCCAGCAGTTCTCGGACGGGGTCCCCCAATGAGCAGTTCTTC.

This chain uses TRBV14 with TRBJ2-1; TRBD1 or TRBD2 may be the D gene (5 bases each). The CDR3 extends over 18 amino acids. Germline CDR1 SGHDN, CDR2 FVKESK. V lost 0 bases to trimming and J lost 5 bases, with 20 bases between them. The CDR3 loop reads CASSQDRHLDGGDNEQFF. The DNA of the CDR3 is TGTGCCAGCAGCCAAGATCGCCACCTAGATGGGGGTGACAATGAGCAGTTCTTC.

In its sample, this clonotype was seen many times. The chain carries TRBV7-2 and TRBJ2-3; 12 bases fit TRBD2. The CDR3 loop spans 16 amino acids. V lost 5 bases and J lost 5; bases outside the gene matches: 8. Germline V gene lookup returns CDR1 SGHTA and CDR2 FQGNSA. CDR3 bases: TGTGCCAGCAGCCCACTAGCGGGGGGAACGAAAGATACGCAGTATTTT. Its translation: CASSPLAGGTKDTQYF.

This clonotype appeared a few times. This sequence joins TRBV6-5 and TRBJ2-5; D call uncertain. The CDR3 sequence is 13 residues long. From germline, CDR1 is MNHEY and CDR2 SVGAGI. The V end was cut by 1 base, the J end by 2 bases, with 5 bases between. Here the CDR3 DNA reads TGTGCCAGCAGTTACTTAGGGCAAGAGACCCAGTACTTC. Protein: CASSYLGQETQYF.